Each of the 17 T cell receptor beta chains below was sequenced from the same sample in a study of early T cells in non-severe SARS-CoV-2 infection. Each CDR3 protein is one row after TCRdb ran MiXCR on the 5' RACE reads. Of about 80,000 distinct CDR3 sequences listed, around 12% are singletons. The sample was whole blood. The origin of the receptors is an adult who was a healthcare worker with PCR-confirmed SARS-CoV-2 infection or an uninfected control (not recorded which).

This clonotype occurred many times. The chain is built from TRBV4-1 and TRBJ2-1; 14 nucleotides line up with TRBD2. Germline V lookup: CDR1 MGHRA, CDR2 YSYEKL. With 1 base clipped from V and 7 bases from J, the junction kept 6 bases outside the gene matches. CDR3 length equals 17 residues. CDR3 sequence (DNA): TGCGCCAGCAGCCAAGGACTAGCGGGAGGGCCGGAAAATGAGCAGTTCTTC. Protein: CASSQGLAGGPENEQFF.

This clonotype turned up a few times. The chain recombines TRBV10-2 with TRBJ2-3; TRBD2 is a possible D gene (6 bases). Germline V gene lookup returns CDR1 WSHSY and CDR2 SAAADI. V shed 3 bases and J shed 1 base, with 11 bases lying between them. This CDR3 is built from 15 residues. CDR3 sequence reads: CASSDSGGGTDTQYF. CDR3 in DNA: TGCGCCAGCAGTGATTCCGGGGGTGGCACAGATACGCAGTATTTT.

V and J are TRBV4-1 and TRBJ2-3, with D possibly matching TRBD2 (5 bases). V was shortened by 4 bases and J by 5 bases, with 10 bases between the two germline ends. The CDR3 has 13 amino acids. Germline CDR1 reads MGHRA; CDR2 reads YSYEKL. CDR3 sequence reads: CASSPPAGDTQYF. The CDR3 DNA sequence: TGCGCCAGCAGCCCCCCGGCGGGAGATACGCAGTATTTT.

CDR3 region: CSVALNEQFF. The CDR3 DNA is TGCAGCGTTGCTCTTAATGAGCAGTTCTTC. This sequence joins TRBV29-1 and TRBJ2-1; D is unresolved. V gave up 4 bases and J gave up 7 bases, with 5 bases separating them. CDR1 and CDR2 (germline): SQVTM, ANQGSEA. The CDR3 contains 10 residues.

This clonotype was observed at least ten times. The chain employs TRBV24-1 and TRBJ2-1; 8 bases align to TRBD2. The CDR3 contains 12 residues. Germline CDR1 KGHDR, CDR2 SFDVKD. The V segment lost 1 base and the J segment 15 bases; nucleotides outside the gene matches: 4. CDR3 in DNA: TGTGCCACCAGTGATTTTGGGACTAGAAGGTTCTTC. Residues: CATSDFGTRRFF.

This clonotype has only a few counts. This chain joins TRBV3-1 and TRBJ2-1; TRBD2 matches 12 bases. Germline trimming cut 2 bases from V and 8 bases from J; bases unmatched to any gene: 7. Germline lookup yields CDR1 LGHDT and CDR2 YNNKEL (reference sequence). The length of the CDR3 is 16 residues. Here the CDR3 DNA reads TGTGCCAGCAGCCAACCCCTAGCGGGAGGGCCCGATGAGCAGTTCTTC. Encoded protein: CASSQPLAGGPDEQFF.

This clonotype was seen only a few times. The chain recombines TRBV5-1 with TRBJ2-3; D gene uncertain. The germline V gene encodes CDR1 SGHRS and CDR2 YFSETQ. The CDR3 runs 16 residues. V lost 0 bases, J lost 1 base, and 12 bases lay in between. The CDR3 coding sequence is TGCGCCAGCAGCTTGGCGGTCGGCGGAGGCACAGATACGCAGTATTTT. This encodes CASSLAVGGGTDTQYF.

This clonotype has at least ten counts. The chain uses TRBV6-5 and TRBJ2-2; 9 bases line up with TRBD2. The V and J ends lost 2 bases and 6 bases, in that order; junction bases with no gene match: 10. The V gene's germline CDR1 is MNHEY and CDR2 SVGAGI. The CDR3 loop spans 17 amino acids. CDR3 sequence (DNA): TGTGCCAGCAGTTACCGGATAGCGGGAGATGGTTCCGGGGAGCTGTTTTTT. Translation gives CASSYRIAGDGSGELFF.

The chain joins TRBV18 to TRBJ2-4; 12 nucleotides align to TRBD2. The CDR3 consists of 19 residues. CDR1 and CDR2 (germline): KGHSH, LQKENI. The V segment lost 2 bases and the J segment 5 bases; nucleotides outside the gene matches: 13. Written as DNA, the CDR3 is TGTGCCAGCTCACCATCGCGACTAGCGGGAGAGATTTTGGAAAACATTCAGTACTTC. It codes for CASSPSRLAGEILENIQYF.

The rearrangement uses TRBV18 and TRBJ2-7; TRBD2 agrees at 11 bases. J gave up 7 bases and V 4 bases, and 6 bases lay outside the gene matches. CDR1 is KGHSH and CDR2 is LQKENI in the germline V gene. The CDR3 spans 14 residues. CDR3 residues: CASSQLAGVGEQYF. CDR3 nucleotide sequence: TGTGCCAGCTCACAACTAGCGGGAGTAGGGGAGCAGTACTTC.

This clonotype appeared many times. The genes are TRBV7-6 and TRBJ2-5; the match to TRBD2 covers 13 bases. The CDR3 consists of 15 residues. Unmatched junction bases numbered 8, after V lost 6 bases and J lost 7 bases. CDR1 is SGHVS, CDR2 FNYEAQ, per germline. Written as DNA, the CDR3 is TGTGCCAGCAGACATCGGACTAGCGGGAGTGGGACCCAGTACTTC. It specifies CASRHRTSGSGTQYF. Filled out from reference TRBV7-6 and TRBJ2-5, the complete variable domain reads GAGVSQSPRYKVTKRGQDVALRCDPISGHVSLYWYRQALGQGPEFLTYFNYEAQQDKSGLPNDRFSAERPEGSISTLTIQRTEQRDSAMYRCASRHRTSGSGTQYFGPGTRLLVL.

The table lists this clonotype with many counts. The chain carries TRBV3-1 and TRBJ2-7; D is perhaps TRBD1 (5 bases). V dropped 5 bases and J dropped 2 bases, with 13 bases sitting between them. CDR1 LGHDT and CDR2 YNNKEL come from the germline V gene (reference sequence). This CDR3 has 14 residues. CDR3 amino acids: CASSGRDVTYEQYF. The CDR3 DNA is TGTGCCAGCAGCGGCAGGGATGTGACCTACGAGCAGTACTTC.

This clonotype occurred a few times. The chain links TRBV29-1 to TRBJ2-1; D tentatively reads TRBD1 or TRBD2 (5 bases each). Looked up from germline, CDR1 is SQVTM and CDR2 is ANQGSEA. The CDR3 has 14 residues. V was pared by 4 bases and J by 2 bases, with 12 bases between. Here the CDR3 reads CSVAKGTTYNEQFF. The DNA for the CDR3 is TGCAGCGTTGCAAAGGGGACGACCTACAATGAGCAGTTCTTC.

By share of the sample, this clonotype is medium-sized. The CDR3 is CSVGSGDYEQFF. The CDR3 nucleotides are TGCAGCGTGGGAAGTGGGGACTACGAGCAGTTCTTC. V and J are TRBV29-1 and TRBJ2-1, with 7 bases matching TRBD2. Looked up from germline, CDR1 is SQVTM and CDR2 is ANQGSEA. J gave up 10 bases and V 6 bases, and 9 bases lay outside the gene matches. The CDR3 sequence is 12 residues long.

There are a few counts of this clonotype. The rearrangement joins TRBV20-1 to TRBJ1-1; a possible D gene is TRBD1 (5 bases). The length of the CDR3 is 14 residues. With 5 bases removed from V and 6 bases from J, the gap between germline ends came to 19 bases. CDR1 DFQATT and CDR2 SNEGSKA come from the germline V gene (reference sequence). The CDR3 sequence: CSAAPRITGAEAFF. In DNA, the CDR3 is TGCAGTGCTGCCCCAAGAATAACAGGCGCTGAAGCTTTCTTT.

This clonotype showed up many times. The J gene is TRBJ2-2, the V gene TRBV5-1, with a possible D match to TRBD2 (5 bases). The CDR3 is 17 amino acids. CDR1 SGHRS and CDR2 YFSETQ come from the germline V gene. Trimming pared 0 bases from V and 0 bases from J, leaving 12 bases between. CDR3 bases: TGCGCCAGCAGCTTGGGAGGGCGCCAGACGAACACCGGGGAGCTGTTTTTT. Protein: CASSLGGRQTNTGELFF.

The V call is TRBV7-2, the J call TRBJ2-5; 14 bases line up with TRBD2. The CDR3 totals 16 residues. Losses at the gene ends were 2 bases for V and 4 bases for J; bases not matched to a gene: 3. Germline CDR1 and CDR2: SGHTA and FQGNSA. DNA of the CDR3: TGTGCCAGCAGCTTAATGGGACTAGCGGGAGCAGAGACCCAGTACTTC. This gives the protein CASSLMGLAGAETQYF.